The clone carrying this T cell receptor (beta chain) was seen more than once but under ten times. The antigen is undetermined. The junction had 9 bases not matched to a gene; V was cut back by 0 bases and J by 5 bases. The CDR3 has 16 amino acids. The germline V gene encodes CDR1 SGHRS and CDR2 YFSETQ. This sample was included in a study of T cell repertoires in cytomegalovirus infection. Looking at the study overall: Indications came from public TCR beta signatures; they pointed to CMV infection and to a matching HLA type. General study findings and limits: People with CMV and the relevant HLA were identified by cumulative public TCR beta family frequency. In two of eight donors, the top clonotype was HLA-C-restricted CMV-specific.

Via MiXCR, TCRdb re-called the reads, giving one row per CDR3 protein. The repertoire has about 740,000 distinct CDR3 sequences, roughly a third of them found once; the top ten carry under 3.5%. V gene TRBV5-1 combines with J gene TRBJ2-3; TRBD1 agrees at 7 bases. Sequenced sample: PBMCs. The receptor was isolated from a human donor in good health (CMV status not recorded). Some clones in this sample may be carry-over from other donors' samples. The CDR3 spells CASSLEGAGLKDTQYF. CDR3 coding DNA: TGCGCCAGCAGCTTGGAGGGGGCGGGTTTGAAAGATACGCAGTATTTT.